This TCR beta chain was recorded in a study of early T cells in non-severe SARS-CoV-2 infection. As for the study in general: The authors sequenced bulk RNA from unsorted whole blood, leaving chains unpaired.

General study points: Anti-spike CD8 specificities were favored by VDJdb matching, whose results missed private and CD4 specificities.

This clonotype was counted a few times. Its antigen is still unknown. The library protocol tagged individual cDNA molecules with unique molecular identifiers. MiXCR, applied by TCRdb to the 5' RACE reads, yields one record per CDR3 protein. The sample carries 60,000 to 80,000 distinct CDR3 sequences, roughly an eighth recorded once. The CDR3 has 15 residues. Looked up from germline, CDR1 is SGHVS and CDR2 is FNYEAQ. Trimming removed 4 bases from V and 4 bases from J, with 16 bases in between. J is TRBJ2-5 and V is TRBV7-6; D uncertain. Sequenced material: whole blood. The sequence was obtained from an adult who was a healthcare worker with PCR-confirmed SARS-CoV-2 infection or an uninfected control (not recorded which). In DNA, the CDR3 is TGTGCCAGCAGCTACCCCCCCACGGGCGCAGAGACCCAGTACTTC. It encodes CASSYPPTGAETQYF.